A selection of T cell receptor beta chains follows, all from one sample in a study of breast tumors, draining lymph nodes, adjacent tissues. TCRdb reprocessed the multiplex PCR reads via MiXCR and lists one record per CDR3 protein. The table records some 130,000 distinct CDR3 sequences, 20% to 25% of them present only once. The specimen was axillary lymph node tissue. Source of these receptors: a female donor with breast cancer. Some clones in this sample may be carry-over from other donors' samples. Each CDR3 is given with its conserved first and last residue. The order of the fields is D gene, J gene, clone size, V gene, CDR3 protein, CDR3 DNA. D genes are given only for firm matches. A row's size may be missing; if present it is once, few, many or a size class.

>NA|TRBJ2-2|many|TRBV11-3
CASSLAIGELFF
TGTGCCAGCAGCTTAGCGATCGGGGAGCTGTTTTTT
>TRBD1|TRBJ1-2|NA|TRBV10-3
CAISATGGGYTF
TGTGCCATCAGTGCGACAGGGGGAGGCTACACCTTC
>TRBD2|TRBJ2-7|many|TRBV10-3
CAIKPPSGRPLTNYEQYF
TGTGCCATCAAACCCCCTAGCGGGAGGCCCCTAACCAACTACGAGCAGTACTTC
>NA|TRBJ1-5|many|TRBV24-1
CATSVTAGQPQHF
TGTGCCACCAGTGTCACGGCGGGTCAGCCCCAGCATTTT
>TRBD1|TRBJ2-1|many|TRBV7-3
CASSSDRLMKQFF
TGTGCCAGCAGCTCGGACAGGCTAATGAAACAGTTCTTC
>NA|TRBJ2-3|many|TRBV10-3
CATRPGLGTDTQYF
TGTGCCACCCGCCCGGGACTGGGCACAGATACGCAGTATTTT
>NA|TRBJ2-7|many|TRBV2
CASRRDLTGEQYF
TGTGCCAGCAGAAGGGACTTAACGGGCGAGCAGTACTTC
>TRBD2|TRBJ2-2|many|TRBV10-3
CAIRPSGTDGELFF
TGTGCCATCAGACCTAGCGGGACGGACGGGGAGCTGTTTTTT
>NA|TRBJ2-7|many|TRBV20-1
CSAGTAREQYF
TGCAGTGCAGGGACCGCTCGCGAGCAGTACTTC
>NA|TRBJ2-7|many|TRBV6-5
CASSYLNTGRHYEQYF
TGTGCCAGCAGTTACTTAAACACGGGACGGCATTACGAGCAGTACTTC
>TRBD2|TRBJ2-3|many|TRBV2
CASSELASGSSTDTQYF
TGTGCCAGCAGTGAATTGGCTAGCGGGAGCAGCACAGATACGCAGTATTTT
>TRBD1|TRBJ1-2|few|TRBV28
CASSPTGGKVYGYTF
TGTGCCAGCAGCCCGACAGGGGGCAAGGTCTATGGCTACACCTTC
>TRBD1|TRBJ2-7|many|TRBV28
CASSLLTGVSYEQYF
TGTGCCAGCAGTTTGCTGACAGGGGTCTCCTACGAGCAGTACTTC
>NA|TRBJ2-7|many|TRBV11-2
CASSLGGTRYEQYF
TGTGCCAGCAGCTTAGGAGGGACAAGGTACGAGCAGTACTTC
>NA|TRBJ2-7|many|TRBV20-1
CSARDRTGSYEQYF
TGCAGTGCTAGAGATAGGACGGGCTCCTACGAGCAGTACTTC
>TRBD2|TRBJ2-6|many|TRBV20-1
CSAPASGRAGGANVLTF
TGCAGTGCTCCCGCTAGCGGGAGGGCCGGTGGGGCCAACGTCCTGACTTTC
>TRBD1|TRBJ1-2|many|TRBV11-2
CASSLGQGNGYTF
TGTGCCAGCAGCTTAGGACAGGGCAATGGCTACACCTTC
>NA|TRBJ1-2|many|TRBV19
CASSITGTNYGYTF
TGTGCCAGTAGTATAACAGGGACTAACTATGGCTACACCTTC
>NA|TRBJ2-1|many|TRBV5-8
CASSSGIDSYNEQFF
TGTGCCAGCAGCTCGGGGATTGATTCCTACAATGAGCAGTTCTTC
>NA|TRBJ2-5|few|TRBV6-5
CASSYPGFLGWETQYF
TGTGCCAGCAGTTACCCCGGGTTTCTGGGATGGGAGACCCAGTACTTC
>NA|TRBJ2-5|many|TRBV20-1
CSARGGLSQETQYF
TGCAGTGCTAGAGGTGGACTAAGCCAAGAGACCCAGTACTTC
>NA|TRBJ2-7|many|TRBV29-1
CSAVTNTYEQYF
TGCAGCGCTGTGACAAATACCTACGAGCAGTACTTC
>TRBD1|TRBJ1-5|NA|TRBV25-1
CASSDTGAGNQPQHF
TGTGCCAGCAGTGATACAGGGGCTGGCAATCAGCCCCAGCATTTT
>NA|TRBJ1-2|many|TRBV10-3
CAIRRDGGANYGYTF
TGTGCCATCAGACGGGACGGAGGAGCTAACTATGGCTACACCTTC
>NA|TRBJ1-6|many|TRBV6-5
CASSYSGSYNSPLHF
TGTGCCAGCAGTTACTCCGGCTCCTATAATTCACCCCTCCACTTT
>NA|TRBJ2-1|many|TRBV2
CASSEALRGGEQFF
TGTGCCAGCAGTGAAGCGCTTCGGGGAGGTGAGCAGTTCTTC
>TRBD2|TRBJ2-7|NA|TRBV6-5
CASSRDSGLAGGLSDYEQYF
TGTGCCAGCAGCCGGGACAGTGGACTAGCGGGAGGGCTCTCAGACTACGAGCAGTACTTC
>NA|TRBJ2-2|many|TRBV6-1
CASSEITANTGELFF
TGTGCCAGCAGTGAAATCACAGCGAACACCGGGGAGCTGTTTTTT
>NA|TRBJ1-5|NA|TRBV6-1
CAAQNQGQPQHF
TGTGCCGCCCAGAACCAGGGGCAGCCCCAGCATTTT
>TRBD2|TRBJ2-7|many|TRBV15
CATSRGTSGGIEQYF
TGTGCCACCAGCAGAGGGACTAGCGGGGGGATCGAGCAGTACTTC
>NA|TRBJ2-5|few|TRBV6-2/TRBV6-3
CASSALETQYF
TGTGCCAGCAGTGCCTTAGAGACCCAGTACTTC
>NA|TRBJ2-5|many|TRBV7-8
CASSNPTGALGETQYF
TGTGCCAGCAGCAACCCTACCGGGGCCCTAGGAGAGACCCAGTACTTC
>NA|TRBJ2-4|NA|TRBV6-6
CASIEMAGWGNIQYF
TGTGCCAGCATTGAAATGGCAGGGTGGGGAAACATTCAGTACTTC
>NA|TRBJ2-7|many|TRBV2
CASSYIQGYEQYF
TGTGCCAGCAGCTATATTCAGGGGTACGAGCAGTACTTC
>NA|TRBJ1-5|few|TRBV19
CASSIPGSNQPQHF
TGTGCCAGTAGTATTCCGGGTAGCAATCAGCCCCAGCATTTT
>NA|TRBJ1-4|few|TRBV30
CAWSGRGTKKLFF
TGTGCCTGGAGTGGCAGGGGAACGAAAAAACTGTTTTTT
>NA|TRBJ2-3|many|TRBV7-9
CASSLLGGPSTDTQYF
TGTGCCAGCAGCTTATTGGGCGGCCCTAGCACAGATACGCAGTATTTT
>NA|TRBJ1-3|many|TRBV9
CASSPTRTASGNTIYF
TGTGCCAGCAGCCCTACTCGGACAGCCTCTGGAAACACCATATATTTT
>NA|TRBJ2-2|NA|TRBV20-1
CSARVYGNPGDTGELFF
TGCAGTGCTAGAGTGTATGGCAACCCAGGGGACACCGGGGAGCTGTTTTTT
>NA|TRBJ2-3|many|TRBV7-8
CASSPWAGSTQYF
TGTGCCAGCAGCCCGTGGGCGGGGTCCACGCAGTATTTT
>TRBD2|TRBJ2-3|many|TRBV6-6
CASSSLNVPSGSSADTQYF
TGTGCCAGCAGCTCCCTCAATGTCCCTAGCGGGAGTAGTGCAGATACGCAGTATTTT